This TCR beta chain was captured in a study of blood T cell repertoires in COVID-19. Study-level background: Italy, Spain and the United States were the sources of the convalescent and acute COVID-19 samples. PBMCs, B-cell-depleted T cells, or T cells provided the cDNA or gDNA that made up the material.

With V trimmed by 11 bases and J by 5 bases, 16 bases remained unmatched. The CDR3 consists of 15 residues. The V gene's germline CDR1 is LNHDA and CDR2 SQIVND (reference sequence). Profiled with immunoSEQ multiplex PCR; TCRdb holds only in-frame clones, not every one. The sample lists more than 65,000 clones, under 95% occurring once. The chain combines TRBV19 with TRBJ1-2; 8 bases are a match to TRBD1. This clonotype was obtained from a human donor in a cohort sampled during active COVID-19. Material: peripheral blood. CDR3 protein: CAGGDRLRKGYGYTF. The CDR3, as DNA: TGTGCCGGGGGGGACAGGCTACGAAAGGGGTATGGCTACACCTTC.